This note documents a single T cell receptor (beta chain) sequence. This specimen belongs to a study of blood T cell repertoires in COVID-19. Study-wide background: The cDNA or gDNA used as material had been derived from T cells, B-cell-depleted T cells, or PBMCs.

The CDR3 loop spans 15 amino acids. Germline V CDR1 and CDR2: SGHRS, YFSETQ. Trimming cost V 4 bases and J 0 bases, with 11 bases left between them. Some clones are missing from TCRdb's copy, which holds only in-frame ones; the method was immunoSEQ multiplex PCR. The sample yields over 75,000 clones, 70% to 85% seen once. The TCR sequence derives from a woman aged 50 to 60 with acute or convalescent COVID-19. The sequenced material came from peripheral blood. This chain links TRBV5-1 with TRBJ2-1; D call uncertain. The CDR3 loop reads CASSELTSSYNEQFF. For the CDR3, the DNA is TGCGCCAGCAGCGAACTAACGAGCTCCTACAATGAGCAGTTCTTC.